The 21 T cell receptor beta chains reported below all come from one sample, sequenced in a study of blood T cell repertoires in COVID-19. Clones were read by immunoSEQ multiplex PCR, and TCRdb kept only the in-frame ones, dropping some. The sample carries around 170,000 clones, about 87% recorded once. The specimen was peripheral blood. These receptors originate from a man aged 55 to 69 with acute or convalescent COVID-19.

The chain employs TRBV6-6 and TRBJ2-7; 9 bases map to TRBD1. There are 14 residues in the CDR3. Germline assignment: CDR1 MNHNY and CDR2 SVGAGI (reference sequence). J gave up 0 bases and V 10 bases, and 7 bases lay outside the gene matches. In DNA form, the CDR3 reads TGTGCCACCAAAGGGACAGGGAGCTCCTACGAGCAGTACGTC. Amino acids: CATKGTGSSYEQYV.

The rearrangement uses TRBV11-2 and TRBJ2-1; 9 bases map to TRBD1. The germline V gene has CDR1 SGHAT and CDR2 FQNNGV. The CDR3 contains 15 residues. The V segment lost 3 bases and the J segment 8 bases; nucleotides outside the gene matches: 8. The CDR3 DNA reads as TGTGCCAGCAGCTTCCGGGACAGGGACATCGATGAGCAGTTCTTC. Translated, it gives CASSFRDRDIDEQFF.

J is TRBJ1-1 and V is TRBV5-1; 9 bases fit TRBD1. Germline V CDR1 and CDR2: SGHRS, YFSETQ. This CDR3 contains 14 residues. The ends lost 4 bases at V and 11 bases at J; junction bases unmatched: 12. In DNA form, the CDR3 reads TGCGCCAGCAGCCCCGGGACAGGGTCTGGGGAGGCTTTCTTT. Translating it yields CASSPGTGSGEAFF.

The chain has TRBV6-5 and TRBJ1-4, with 8 bases identical to TRBD1. The germline V gene has CDR1 MNHEY and CDR2 SVGAGI. The V gene end was trimmed by 7 bases and the J gene end by 7 bases; junction bases not matched to a gene: 5. The CDR3 runs 13 residues. The CDR3 region is CASTSGGGEKLFF. CDR3 coding DNA: TGTGCCAGCACTTCAGGGGGCGGTGAAAAACTGTTTTTT.

The chain employs TRBV2 and TRBJ2-5; 9 bases align to TRBD2. V gave up 8 bases and J gave up 4 bases; unmatched junction bases: 2. The CDR3 contains 12 residues. Germline CDR1 is SNHLY and CDR2 is FYNNEI. CDR3 nucleotides: TGTGCCAGCCGCGGGGGGGCAGAGACCCAGTACTTC. Translating gives CASRGGAETQYF.

V usage is TRBV19 and J usage is TRBJ1-2; 12 bases are a match to TRBD1. Germline lookup yields CDR1 LNHDA and CDR2 SQIVND (reference sequence). Trimming at V came to 5 bases and at J to 2 bases, leaving 3 bases not matched to a gene. There are 15 residues in the CDR3. The DNA of the CDR3 is TGTGCCAGTAGTGGGACAGGGGGCTTAAACTATGGCTACACCTTC. It encodes CASSGTGGLNYGYTF.

The chain links TRBV21-1 to TRBJ2-7; TRBD2 was called by the table and not checked on the DNA. TRBV21-1 is reported as a pseudogene. The CDR3 is 19 residues long. CDR3 sequence reads: CASSKVGSGLAGDSYEQYV. CDR3 DNA: TGTGCCAGCAGCAAAGTGGGGTCAGGACTAGCGGGGGACTCCTACGAGCAGTACGTC.

The genes are TRBV19 and TRBJ1-5, with 9 bases aligning to TRBD1. Trimming at V came to 5 bases and at J to 6 bases, leaving 5 bases not matched to a gene. Germline lookup yields CDR1 LNHDA and CDR2 SQIVND (reference sequence). The CDR3 covers 14 residues. The DNA of the CDR3 is TGTGCCAGTAGTCGACAGGGGGAAAGTCAGCCCCAGCATTTT. Translated: CASSRQGESQPQHF.

This sequence joins TRBV18 and TRBJ2-3, with TRBD1 identical over 8 bases. J lost 1 base, V lost 5 bases, and 2 bases had no gene match. Per germline, CDR1 KGHSH and CDR2 LQKENI. The CDR3 has 14 residues. DNA of the CDR3: TGTGCCAGCTCAGACAGGGGTGGCACAGATACGCAGTATTTT. It is translated as CASSDRGGTDTQYF.

V gene TRBV5-5 combines with J gene TRBJ1-3, with a weak D call TRBD1 (5 bases). The CDR3 extends over 16 amino acids. The germline V and J ends were trimmed by 3 bases and 0 bases, with 13 bases remaining between them. From germline, CDR1 is SGHKS and CDR2 YYEKEE (reference sequence). CDR3 DNA: TGTGCCAGCAGCTGGGGCAGGATACCCTCTGGAAACACCATATATTTT. It codes for CASSWGRIPSGNTIYF.

The chain combines TRBV30 with TRBJ2-7, with a weak D call TRBD1 (5 bases). CDR3 size: 13 residues. The V end lost 3 bases, the J end lost 4 bases, and 13 bases lay between the germline ends. Germline CDR1 GTSNPN, CDR2 SVGIG (reference sequence). CDR3 coding DNA: TGTGCCTGGAGAAAAGGGGCAGGGTACGAGCAGTACTTC. Its translation is CAWRKGAGYEQYF.

This chain links TRBV7-3 with TRBJ1-1, with D uncertain. The germline V and J ends were trimmed by 5 bases and 2 bases, with 9 bases remaining between them. The CDR3 is 13 residues long. Germline values: CDR1 SGHTA, CDR2 FQGTGA. CDR3 coding DNA: TGTGCCAGCAGCCTCACATTTAACACTGAAGCTTTCTTT. Its protein product is CASSLTFNTEAFF.

The rearrangement joins TRBV4-2 to TRBJ1-2, with TRBD1 matching over 11 bases. This CDR3 is built from 15 residues. Losses at the gene ends were 4 bases for V and 9 bases for J; bases not matched to a gene: 10. CDR1 and CDR2 (germline): LGHNA, YNFKEQ. DNA of the CDR3: TGTGCCAGCAGCCGAACCGGGACAGGGGGTTTTAGCTACACCTTC. Protein product: CASSRTGTGGFSYTF.

The chain has TRBV18 and TRBJ1-2; 10 bases agree with TRBD1. CDR3 size: 15 residues. V dropped 5 bases and J dropped 3; count of bases not matched to a gene: 6. Germline V lookup: CDR1 KGHSH, CDR2 LQKENI. The CDR3 is CASSGGTGDDYGYTF. The CDR3 DNA reads as TGTGCCAGCTCAGGGGGGACAGGGGATGACTATGGCTACACCTTC.

The CDR3 reads CASSLAGTSGLQGLRGELFF. CDR3 DNA: TGCGCCAGCAGCTTGGCCGGGACTAGCGGACTCCAAGGTCTACGCGGGGAGCTGTTTTTT. This chain uses TRBV5-1 with TRBJ2-2, with TRBD2 matching over 11 bases. The V and J ends lost 0 bases and 7 bases, in that order; junction bases with no gene match: 17. From germline, CDR1 is SGHRS and CDR2 YFSETQ. The CDR3 is made up of 20 amino acids. Looking up the rest from reference TRBV5-1 and TRBJ2-2 gives the full variable domain: KAGVTQTPRYLIKTRGQQVTLSCSPISGHRSVSWYQQTPGQGLQFLFEYFSETQRNKGNFPGRFSGRQFSNSRSEMNVSTLELGDSALYLCASSLAGTSGLQGLRGELFFGEGSRLTVL.

The DNA for the CDR3 is TGTGCCAGCAGTACCCGGGACAGGGGAGCTGAAGCTTTCTTT. Translating gives CASSTRDRGAEAFF. V and J are TRBV2 and TRBJ1-1; TRBD1 matches 10 bases. From germline, CDR1 is SNHLY and CDR2 FYNNEI. The CDR3 runs 14 residues. With V trimmed by 5 bases and J by 6 bases, 6 bases remained unmatched. The full variable domain, completed using reference TRBV2 and TRBJ1-1, is EPEVTQTPSHQVTQMGQEVILRCVPISNHLYFYWYRQILGQKVEFLVSFYNNEISEKSEIFDDQFSVERPDGSNFTLKIRSTKLEDSAMYFCASSTRDRGAEAFFGQGTRLTVV.

This chain connects TRBV9 to TRBJ1-1; D remains unclear. V was shortened by 0 bases and J by 0 bases, with 12 bases between the two germline ends. Germline CDR1 is SGDLS and CDR2 is YYNGEE. This CDR3 is 16 amino acids long. CDR3 sequence: CASSVDSGLVNTEAFF. Here the CDR3 DNA reads TGTGCCAGCAGCGTAGACAGTGGGCTGGTGAACACTGAAGCTTTCTTT.

The rearrangement links TRBV24-1 to TRBJ2-1, with D perhaps matching TRBD2 (6 bases). V was pared by 4 bases and J by 8 bases, with 14 bases between. Per germline, CDR1 KGHDR and CDR2 SFDVKD. This CDR3 has 14 residues. The CDR3 DNA sequence: TGTGCCACCAGTGAAGGCCCGGGAGTCGATGAGCAGTTCTTC. Amino acid sequence: CATSEGPGVDEQFF.

V and J are TRBV11-3 and TRBJ1-6, with 7 bases that match TRBD1. V lost 5 bases and J lost 8; bases outside the gene matches: 9. Looked up from germline, CDR1 is SGHNT and CDR2 is YENEEA. The CDR3 spans 15 residues. Written as DNA, the CDR3 is TGTGCCAGCAGCGGAAGGACAGGATTTGATTCACCCCTCCACTTT. Translation gives CASSGRTGFDSPLHF.

This clone appeared once. The chain is built from TRBV12-3 or TRBV12-4 and TRBJ2-7, with D perhaps TRBD1 (5 bases). The CDR3 spans 12 residues. The V end lost 7 bases, the J end lost 2 bases, and 9 bases lay between the germline ends. Here the CDR3 reads CASTLGAYEQYF. The CDR3 DNA reads TGTGCCAGCACCTTAGGGGCCTACGAGCAGTACTTC.

This chain connects TRBV12-3 or TRBV12-4 to TRBJ1-2, with 7 bases matching TRBD1. CDR3 size: 13 residues. The V and J ends lost 6 bases and 6 bases, in that order; junction bases with no gene match: 7. CDR3 nucleotides: TGTGCCAGCAGAATATCCGGGACAGATGGCTACACCTTC. Protein: CASRISGTDGYTF.